The present T cell receptor (beta chain) was sequenced within a study of blood T cell repertoires in COVID-19. On the study more broadly: From the United States, Italy and Spain came samples of acute and convalescent COVID-19. Sources were T cells, B-cell-depleted T cells, or PBMCs; the material itself was cDNA or gDNA.

Study processing details: Reference gene primer amplification gave nucleated cell count estimates. Using immunoSEQ multiplex PCR, the repertoire was profiled, and TCRdb retains in-frame clones only, with some absent. The V and J calls and clone size come from that table; D and trimming were worked out from the DNA. Among around 30,000 clones, 92% were seen once, and the ten largest hold around 2.5%. From germline, CDR1 is SNHLY and CDR2 FYNNEI. Trimming left V 4 bases short and J 2 bases short, with 11 bases between. The CDR3 consists of 14 residues. This TCR was sampled from a man aged 50-59 years with active COVID-19. The gene calls are TRBV2 and TRBJ1-2; D unresolved. Sequenced: peripheral blood. DNA for the CDR3: TGTGCCAGCAGTGGTTCCTACGGGAACTATGGCTACACCTTC. Translated: CASSGSYGNYGYTF.